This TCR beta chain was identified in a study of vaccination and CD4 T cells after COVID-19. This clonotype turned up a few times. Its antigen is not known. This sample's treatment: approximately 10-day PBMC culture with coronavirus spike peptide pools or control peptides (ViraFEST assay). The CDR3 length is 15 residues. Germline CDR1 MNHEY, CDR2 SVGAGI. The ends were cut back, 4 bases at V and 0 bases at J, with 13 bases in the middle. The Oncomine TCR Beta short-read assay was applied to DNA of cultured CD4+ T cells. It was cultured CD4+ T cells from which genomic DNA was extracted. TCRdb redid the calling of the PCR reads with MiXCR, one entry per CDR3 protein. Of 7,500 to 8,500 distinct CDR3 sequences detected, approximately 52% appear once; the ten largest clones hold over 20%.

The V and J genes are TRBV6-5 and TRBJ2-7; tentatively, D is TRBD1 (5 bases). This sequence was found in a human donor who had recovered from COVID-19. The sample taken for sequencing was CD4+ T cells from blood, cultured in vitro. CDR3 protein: CASSFNRIRSYEQYF. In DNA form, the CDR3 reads TGTGCCAGCAGTTTCAACAGGATTCGCTCCTACGAGCAGTACTTC.